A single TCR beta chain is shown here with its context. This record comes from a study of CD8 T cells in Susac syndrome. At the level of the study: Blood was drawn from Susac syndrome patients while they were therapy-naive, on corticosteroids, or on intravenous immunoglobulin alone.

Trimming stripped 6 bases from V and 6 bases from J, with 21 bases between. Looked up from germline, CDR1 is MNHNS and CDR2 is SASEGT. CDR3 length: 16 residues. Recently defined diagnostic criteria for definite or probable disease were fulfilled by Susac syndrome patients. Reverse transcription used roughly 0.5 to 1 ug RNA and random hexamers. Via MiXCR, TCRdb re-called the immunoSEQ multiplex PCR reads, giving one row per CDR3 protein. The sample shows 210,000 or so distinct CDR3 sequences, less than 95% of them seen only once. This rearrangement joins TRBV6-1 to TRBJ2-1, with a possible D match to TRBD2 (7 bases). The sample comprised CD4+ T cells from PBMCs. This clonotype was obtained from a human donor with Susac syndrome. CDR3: CASSRGGRGGGNEQFF. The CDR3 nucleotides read TGTGCCAGCAGCCGGGGCGGGAGAGGAGGGGGCAATGAGCAGTTCTTC.